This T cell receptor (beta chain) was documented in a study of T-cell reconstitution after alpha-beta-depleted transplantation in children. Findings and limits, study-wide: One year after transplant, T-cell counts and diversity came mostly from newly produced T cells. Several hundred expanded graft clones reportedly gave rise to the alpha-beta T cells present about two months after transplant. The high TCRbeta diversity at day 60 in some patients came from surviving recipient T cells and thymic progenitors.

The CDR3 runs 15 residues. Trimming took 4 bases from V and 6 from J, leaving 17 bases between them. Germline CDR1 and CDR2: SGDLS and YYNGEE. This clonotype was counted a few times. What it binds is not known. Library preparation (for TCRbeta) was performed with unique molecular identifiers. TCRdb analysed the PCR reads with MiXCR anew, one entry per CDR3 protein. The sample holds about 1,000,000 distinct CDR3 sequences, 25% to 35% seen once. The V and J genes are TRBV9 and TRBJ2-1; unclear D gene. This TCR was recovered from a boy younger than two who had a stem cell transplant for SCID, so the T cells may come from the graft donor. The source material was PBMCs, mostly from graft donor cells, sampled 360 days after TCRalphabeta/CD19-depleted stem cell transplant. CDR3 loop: CASSPRSTEFNEQFF. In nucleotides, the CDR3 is TGTGCCAGCAGCCCCCGATCCACAGAGTTCAATGAGCAGTTCTTC.